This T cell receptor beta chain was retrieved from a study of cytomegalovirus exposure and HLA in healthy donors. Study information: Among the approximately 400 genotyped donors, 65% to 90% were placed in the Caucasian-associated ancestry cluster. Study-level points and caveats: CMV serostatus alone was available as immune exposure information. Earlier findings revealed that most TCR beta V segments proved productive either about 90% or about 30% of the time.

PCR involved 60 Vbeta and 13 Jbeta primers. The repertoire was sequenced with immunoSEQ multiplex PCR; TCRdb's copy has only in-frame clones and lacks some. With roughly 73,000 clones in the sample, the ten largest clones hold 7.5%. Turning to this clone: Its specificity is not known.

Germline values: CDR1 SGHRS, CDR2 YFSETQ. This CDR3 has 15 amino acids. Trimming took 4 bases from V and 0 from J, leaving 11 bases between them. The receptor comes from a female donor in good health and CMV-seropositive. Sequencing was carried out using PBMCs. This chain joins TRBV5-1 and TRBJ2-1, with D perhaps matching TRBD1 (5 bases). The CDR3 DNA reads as TGCGCCAGCAGCCCGACAGAACTCTCCTACAATGAGCAGTTCTTC. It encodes CASSPTELSYNEQFF. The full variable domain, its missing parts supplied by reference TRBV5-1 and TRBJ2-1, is KAGVTQTPRYLIKTRGQQVTLSCSPISGHRSVSWYQQTPGQGLQFLFEYFSETQRNKGNFPGRFSGRQFSNSRSEMNVSTLELGDSALYLCASSPTELSYNEQFFGPGTRLTVL.